This record concerns one T cell receptor (beta chain) sequence. The source of the sample is a study of glioma-infiltrating T cells after dendritic cell vaccination. Across the study: Samples are from glioblastoma patients in Phase I and II dendritic cell vaccine trials.

Libraries were prepared by immunoSEQ multiplex PCR; TCRdb keeps only in-frame clonotypes and omits some of them. The data contain 25,000 to 35,000 clones, 90% to 95% of them singletons. This CDR3 contains 21 residues. J gave up 8 bases and V 0 bases, and 22 bases lay outside the gene matches. Germline-derived CDR1 and CDR2 are SGHRS and YFSETQ. All glioblastoma patients lacked an isocitrate dehydrogenase mutation. Blood PBMC samples: pre-vaccination, two weeks post third vaccination, and at tumor progression. The V gene is TRBV5-1, the J gene TRBJ2-2, with TRBD1 matching over 10 bases. The source material was blood, sampled before dendritic cell vaccination. The sequence was collected from a human donor with glioblastoma. The CDR3 coding sequence is TGCGCCAGCAGCTTGGGACCGACAGGGGGCGGTTCGACCTCATCCAGGGGGGAGCTGTTTTTT. The encoded protein is CASSLGPTGGGSTSSRGELFF.